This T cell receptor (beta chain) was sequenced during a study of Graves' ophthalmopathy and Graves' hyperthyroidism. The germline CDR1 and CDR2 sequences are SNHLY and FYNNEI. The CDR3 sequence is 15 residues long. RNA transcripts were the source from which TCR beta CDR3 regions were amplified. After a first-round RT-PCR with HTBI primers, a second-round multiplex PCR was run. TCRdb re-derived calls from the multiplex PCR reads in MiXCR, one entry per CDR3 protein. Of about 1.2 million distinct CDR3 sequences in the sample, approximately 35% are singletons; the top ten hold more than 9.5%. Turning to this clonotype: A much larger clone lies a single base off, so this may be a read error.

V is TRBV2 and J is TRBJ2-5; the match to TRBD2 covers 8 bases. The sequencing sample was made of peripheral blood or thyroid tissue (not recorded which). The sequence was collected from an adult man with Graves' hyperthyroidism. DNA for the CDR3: TGTGTCAGCAGTGTGCAGAAACTAGCGGAAGAGACCCAGTACTTC. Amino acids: CVSSVQKLAEETQYF.